This T cell receptor beta chain was captured by sequencing in a study of blood T cell repertoires in COVID-19. The table came from immunoSEQ multiplex PCR; TCRdb's copy has only in-frame clones and leaves some out. The profile shows tens of thousands of clones, around 80% of them singletons. This CDR3 has 19 amino acids. Germline V gene sequence: CDR1 SGHAT, CDR2 FQNNGV. Germline trimming cut 1 base from V and 1 base from J; bases unmatched to any gene: 8. The source is a man older than 75 with active or convalescent COVID-19. The rearrangement uses TRBV11-2 and TRBJ2-3, with 13 bases matching TRBD2. Sequencing used peripheral blood. The DNA of the CDR3 is TGTGCCAGCAGCTTAGGTCATGGACTAGCGGGGGCCGGCACAGATACGCAGTATTTT. Translating it yields CASSLGHGLAGAGTDTQYF.